A single T cell receptor (beta chain) is shown here with its context. The antigen is not known. One junction end does not reproduce the germline sequence, and a read error may be involved. Samples came from axillary lymph nodes draining the breast cancer. The data stem from a study of breast tumors, draining lymph nodes, adjacent tissues. Study-wide results and limits: Tumor and nontumor repertoires were significantly more similar in luminal-like than in basal-like breast cancer. Data fit most tumor T cells coming from lymph node, expanding in tumor. Tumor T cell lymph node origin was a supported hypothesis, not proven.

The V gene's germline CDR1 is MNHNS and CDR2 SASEGT. There are 13 residues in the CDR3. One entry per CDR3 protein results from TCRdb running MiXCR on the multiplex PCR reads. This table holds tens of thousands of distinct CDR3 sequences, approximately 31% found once. This rearrangement joins TRBV6-1 to TRBJ2-7; D may correspond to TRBD1 or TRBD2 (5 bases each). This TCR was sampled from a female donor with breast cancer. Some clones in this sample may be carry-over from other donors' samples. Input material: axillary lymph node tissue. CDR3 protein: CACSQGPSYEQYF. Here the CDR3 DNA reads TGTGCCTGCAGTCAGGGACCTTCCTACGAGCAGTACTTC.